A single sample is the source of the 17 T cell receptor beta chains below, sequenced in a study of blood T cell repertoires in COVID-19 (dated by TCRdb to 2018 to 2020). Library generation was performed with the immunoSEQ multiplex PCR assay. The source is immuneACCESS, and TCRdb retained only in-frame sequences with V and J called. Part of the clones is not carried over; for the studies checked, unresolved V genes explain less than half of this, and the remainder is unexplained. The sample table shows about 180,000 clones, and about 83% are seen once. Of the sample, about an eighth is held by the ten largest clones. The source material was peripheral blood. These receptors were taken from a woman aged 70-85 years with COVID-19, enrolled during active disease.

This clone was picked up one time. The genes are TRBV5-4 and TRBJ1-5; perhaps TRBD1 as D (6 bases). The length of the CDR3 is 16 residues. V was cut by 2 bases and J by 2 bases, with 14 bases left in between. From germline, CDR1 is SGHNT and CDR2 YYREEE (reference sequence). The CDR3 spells CASSFRGDSGNQPQHF. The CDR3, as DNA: TGTGCCAGCAGCTTCAGGGGAGATAGCGGCAATCAGCCCCAGCATTTT.

The CDR3 is CASSVDSRLAIYEQYF. The CDR3 nucleotides read TGTGCCAGCAGCGTAGATTCGAGACTAGCGATATACGAGCAGTACTTC. V is TRBV9 and J is TRBJ2-7, with TRBD2 identical over 8 bases. In germline, CDR1 is SGDLS, CDR2 YYNGEE. This CDR3 has 16 residues. V lost 0 bases to trimming and J lost 4 bases; unmatched junction nucleotides: 9.

The chain's CDR3 is CASSLGGLAGPNQETQYF. DNA for the CDR3: TGCGCCAGCAGCTTGGGTGGACTAGCGGGACCTAACCAAGAGACCCAGTACTTC. This chain joins TRBV5-1 and TRBJ2-5; 12 positions agree with TRBD2. V shed 0 bases and J 0 bases; nucleotides not matched to a gene: 6. Germline V lookup: CDR1 SGHRS, CDR2 YFSETQ. This CDR3 has 18 residues.

The chain's CDR3 is CASSSRDREVGALHF. The DNA for the CDR3 is TGTGCCAGCAGCTCCCGGGACAGGGAGGTTGGGGCCCTCCACTTT. The chain employs TRBV3-1 (or the pseudogene TRBV3-2) and TRBJ1-6; 9 nucleotides align to TRBD1. Germline assignment: CDR1 LGHDT and CDR2 YNNKEL (reference sequence). After removal of 5 bases from V and 14 bases from J, the junction contained 13 bases not matched to a gene. The CDR3 loop spans 15 amino acids.

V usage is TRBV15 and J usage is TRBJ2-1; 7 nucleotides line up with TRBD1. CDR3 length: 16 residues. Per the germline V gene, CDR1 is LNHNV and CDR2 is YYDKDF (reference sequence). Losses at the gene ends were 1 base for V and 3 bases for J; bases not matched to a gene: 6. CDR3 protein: CATSRALRGNYNEQFF. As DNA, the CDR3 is TGTGCCACCAGCAGAGCCCTCAGGGGGAACTACAATGAGCAGTTCTTC. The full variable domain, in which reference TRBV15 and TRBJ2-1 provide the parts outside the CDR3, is DAMVIQNPRYQVTQFGKPVTLSCSQTLNHNVMYWYQQKSSQAPKLLFHYYDKDFNNEADTPDNFQSRRPNTSFCFLDIRSPGLGDTAMYLCATSRALRGNYNEQFFGPGTRLTVL.

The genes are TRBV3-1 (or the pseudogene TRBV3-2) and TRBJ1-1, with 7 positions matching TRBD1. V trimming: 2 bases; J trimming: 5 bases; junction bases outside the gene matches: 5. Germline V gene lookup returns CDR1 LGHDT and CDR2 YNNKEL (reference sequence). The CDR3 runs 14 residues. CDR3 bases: TGTGCCAGCAGCCAATTATCAGGGGGGACTGAAGCTTTCTTT. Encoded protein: CASSQLSGGTEAFF.

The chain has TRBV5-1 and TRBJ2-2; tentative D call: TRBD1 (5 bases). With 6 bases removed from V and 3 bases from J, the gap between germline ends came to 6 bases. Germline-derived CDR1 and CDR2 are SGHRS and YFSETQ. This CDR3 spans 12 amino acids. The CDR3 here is CASKGYTGELFF. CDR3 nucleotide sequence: TGCGCCAGCAAGGGGTACACCGGGGAGCTGTTTTTT.

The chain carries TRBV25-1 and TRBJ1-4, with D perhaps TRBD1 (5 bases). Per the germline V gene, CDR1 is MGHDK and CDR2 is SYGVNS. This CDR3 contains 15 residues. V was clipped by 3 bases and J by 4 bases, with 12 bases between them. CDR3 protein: CASSEPGVLNEKLFF. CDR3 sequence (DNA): TGTGCCAGCAGTGAGCCGGGGGTCCTTAATGAAAAACTGTTTTTT.

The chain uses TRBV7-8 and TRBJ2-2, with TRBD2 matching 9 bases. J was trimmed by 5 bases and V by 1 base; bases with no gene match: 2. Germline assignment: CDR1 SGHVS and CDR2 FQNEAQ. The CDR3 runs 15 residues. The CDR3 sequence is CASSLVAGGTGELFF. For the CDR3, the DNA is TGTGCCAGCAGCTTAGTTGCGGGAGGGACCGGGGAGCTGTTTTTT.

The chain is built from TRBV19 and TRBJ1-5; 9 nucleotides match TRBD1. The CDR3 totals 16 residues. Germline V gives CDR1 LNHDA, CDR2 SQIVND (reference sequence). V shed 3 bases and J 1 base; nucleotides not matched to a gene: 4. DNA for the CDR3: TGTGCCAGTAGTATTGGACAGGGGATAAGCAATCAGCCCCAGCATTTT. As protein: CASSIGQGISNQPQHF. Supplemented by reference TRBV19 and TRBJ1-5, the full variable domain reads DGGITQSPKYLFRKEGQNVTLSCEQNLNHDAMYWYRQDPGQGLRLIYYSQIVNDFQKGDIAEGYSVSREKKESFPLTVTSAQKNPTAFYLCASSIGQGISNQPQHFGDGTRLSIL.

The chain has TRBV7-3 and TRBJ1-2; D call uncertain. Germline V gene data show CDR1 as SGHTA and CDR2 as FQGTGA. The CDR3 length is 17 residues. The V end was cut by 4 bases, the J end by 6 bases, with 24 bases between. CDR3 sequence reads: CASSSSLGGRPRDGYTF. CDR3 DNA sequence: TGTGCCAGCAGCTCGTCCCTTGGAGGGCGCCCTAGGGATGGCTACACCTTC.

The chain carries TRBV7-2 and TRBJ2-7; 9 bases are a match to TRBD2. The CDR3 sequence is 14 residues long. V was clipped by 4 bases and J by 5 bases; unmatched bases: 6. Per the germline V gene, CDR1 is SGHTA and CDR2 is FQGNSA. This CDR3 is CASSWLLAGNEQYF. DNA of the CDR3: TGTGCCAGCAGCTGGCTCCTAGCGGGAAACGAGCAGTACTTC.

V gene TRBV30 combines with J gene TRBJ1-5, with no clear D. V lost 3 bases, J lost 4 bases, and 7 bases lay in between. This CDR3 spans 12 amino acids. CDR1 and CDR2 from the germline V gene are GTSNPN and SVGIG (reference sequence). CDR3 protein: CAWSGTNQPQHF. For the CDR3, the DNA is TGTGCCTGGAGCGGTACGAATCAGCCCCAGCATTTT.

The CDR3 region has the DNA TGCGCCAGCAGCTTGCTGTACCAAGAGACCCAGTACTTC. Translation: CASSLLYQETQYF. The V call is TRBV5-1, the J call TRBJ2-5, with D unclear. This CDR3 is 13 amino acids long. Germline V gives CDR1 SGHRS, CDR2 YFSETQ. Trimming cost V 1 base and J 0 bases, with 4 bases left between them.

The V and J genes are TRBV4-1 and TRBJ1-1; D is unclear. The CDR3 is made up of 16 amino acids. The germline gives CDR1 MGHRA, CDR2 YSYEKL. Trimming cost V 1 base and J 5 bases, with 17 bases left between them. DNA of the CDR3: TGCGCCAGCAGCCAAGGGCGTTCGGTGGGAGGGACTGAAGCTTTCTTT. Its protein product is CASSQGRSVGGTEAFF.

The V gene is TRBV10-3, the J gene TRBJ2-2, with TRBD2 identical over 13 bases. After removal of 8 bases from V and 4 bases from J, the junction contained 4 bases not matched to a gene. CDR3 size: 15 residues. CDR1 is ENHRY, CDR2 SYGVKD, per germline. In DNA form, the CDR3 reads TGTGCCATCGGACTAGCGGGAGATCTCACCGGGGAGCTGTTTTTT. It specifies CAIGLAGDLTGELFF.

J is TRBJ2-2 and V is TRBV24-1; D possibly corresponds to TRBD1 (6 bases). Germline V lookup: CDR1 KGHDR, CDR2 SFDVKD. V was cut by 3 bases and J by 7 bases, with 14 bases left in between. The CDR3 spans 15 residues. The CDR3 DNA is TGTGCCACCAGTGATCCGAACACAGGGATCGGGGAGCTGTTTTTT. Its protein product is CATSDPNTGIGELFF.